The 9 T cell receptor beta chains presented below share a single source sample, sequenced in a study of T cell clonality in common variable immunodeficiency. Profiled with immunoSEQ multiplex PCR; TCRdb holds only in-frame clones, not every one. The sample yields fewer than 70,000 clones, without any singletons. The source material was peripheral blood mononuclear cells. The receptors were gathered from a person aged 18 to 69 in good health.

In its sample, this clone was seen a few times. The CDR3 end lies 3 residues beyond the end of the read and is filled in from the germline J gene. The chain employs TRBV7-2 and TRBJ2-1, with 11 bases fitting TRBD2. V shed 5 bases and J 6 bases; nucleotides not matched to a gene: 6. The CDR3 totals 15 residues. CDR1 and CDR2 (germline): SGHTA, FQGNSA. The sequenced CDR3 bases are TGTGCCAGCAGCCTTACCGGGACTAGCGGCAATGAG. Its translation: CASSLTGTSGNE. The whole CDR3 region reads CASSLTGTSGNEQFF.

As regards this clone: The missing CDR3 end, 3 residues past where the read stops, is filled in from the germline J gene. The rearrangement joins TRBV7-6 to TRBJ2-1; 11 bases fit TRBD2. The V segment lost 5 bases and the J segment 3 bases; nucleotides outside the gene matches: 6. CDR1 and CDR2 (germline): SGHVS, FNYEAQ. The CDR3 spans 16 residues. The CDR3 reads CASSILAGVLYNEQFF. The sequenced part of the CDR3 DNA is TGTGCCAGCAGCATACTAGCGGGAGTGCTCTACAATGAG.

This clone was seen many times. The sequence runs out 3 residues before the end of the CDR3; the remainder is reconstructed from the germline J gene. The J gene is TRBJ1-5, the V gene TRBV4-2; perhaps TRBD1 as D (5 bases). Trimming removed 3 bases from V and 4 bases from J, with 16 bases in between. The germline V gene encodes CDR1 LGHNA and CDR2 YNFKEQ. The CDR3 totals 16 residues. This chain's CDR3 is CASSHRERGENQPQHF. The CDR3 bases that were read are TGTGCCAGCAGCCACCGGGAGCGGGGGGAAAATCAGCCC.

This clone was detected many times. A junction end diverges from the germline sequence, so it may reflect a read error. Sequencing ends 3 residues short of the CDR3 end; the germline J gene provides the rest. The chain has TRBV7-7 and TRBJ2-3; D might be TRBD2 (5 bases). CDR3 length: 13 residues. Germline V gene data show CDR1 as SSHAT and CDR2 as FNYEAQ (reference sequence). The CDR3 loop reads CASSLVGDDTQYF. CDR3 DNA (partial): TGTGCTAGCAGCTTAGTCGGGGATGATACG.

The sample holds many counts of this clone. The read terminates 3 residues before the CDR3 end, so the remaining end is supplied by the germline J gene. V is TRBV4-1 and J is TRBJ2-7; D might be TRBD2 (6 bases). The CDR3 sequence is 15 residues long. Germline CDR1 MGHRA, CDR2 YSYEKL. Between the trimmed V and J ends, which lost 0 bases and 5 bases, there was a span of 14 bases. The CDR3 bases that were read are TGCGCCAGCAGCCAAGACAGACTAGTAAGGCACGAG. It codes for CASSQDRLVRHE. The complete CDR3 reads CASSQDRLVRHEQYF.

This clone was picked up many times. Here the CDR3 reads CASSQDRGKLFF. CDR3 DNA (partial): TGTGCCAGCAGCCAAGATCGGGGGAAG. The gene calls are TRBV3-1 (or the pseudogene TRBV3-2) and TRBJ2-2; weak D call: TRBD2 (6 bases). The read gets to within 3 residues of the CDR3 end, and the germline J gene fills in the rest. CDR1 is LGHDT and CDR2 is YNNKEL in the germline V gene (reference sequence). The CDR3 loop spans 12 amino acids.

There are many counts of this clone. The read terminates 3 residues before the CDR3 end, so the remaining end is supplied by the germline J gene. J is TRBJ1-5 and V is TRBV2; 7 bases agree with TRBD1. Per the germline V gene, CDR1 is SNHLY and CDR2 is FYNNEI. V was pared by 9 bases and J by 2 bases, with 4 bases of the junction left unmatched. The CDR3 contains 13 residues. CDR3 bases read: TGTGCCAGGGGGACAGATCGCAATCAGCCC. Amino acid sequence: CARGTDRNQP. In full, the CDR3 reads CARGTDRNQPQHF.

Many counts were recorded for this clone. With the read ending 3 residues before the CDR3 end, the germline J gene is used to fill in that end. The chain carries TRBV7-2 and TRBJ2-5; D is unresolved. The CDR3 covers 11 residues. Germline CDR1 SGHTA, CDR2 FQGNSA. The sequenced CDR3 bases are TGTGCCAGCAGCCTAGTCAGTACC. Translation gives CASSLVST. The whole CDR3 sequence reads CASSLVSTQYF.

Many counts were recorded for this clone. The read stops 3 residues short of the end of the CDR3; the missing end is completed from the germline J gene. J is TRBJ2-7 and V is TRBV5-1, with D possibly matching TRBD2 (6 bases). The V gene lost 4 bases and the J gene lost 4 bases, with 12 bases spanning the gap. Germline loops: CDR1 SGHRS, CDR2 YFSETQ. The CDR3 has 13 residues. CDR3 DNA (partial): TGCGCCAGCAGCGGGACTTCTACATACGAG. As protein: CASSGTSTYE. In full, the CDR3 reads CASSGTSTYEQYF.